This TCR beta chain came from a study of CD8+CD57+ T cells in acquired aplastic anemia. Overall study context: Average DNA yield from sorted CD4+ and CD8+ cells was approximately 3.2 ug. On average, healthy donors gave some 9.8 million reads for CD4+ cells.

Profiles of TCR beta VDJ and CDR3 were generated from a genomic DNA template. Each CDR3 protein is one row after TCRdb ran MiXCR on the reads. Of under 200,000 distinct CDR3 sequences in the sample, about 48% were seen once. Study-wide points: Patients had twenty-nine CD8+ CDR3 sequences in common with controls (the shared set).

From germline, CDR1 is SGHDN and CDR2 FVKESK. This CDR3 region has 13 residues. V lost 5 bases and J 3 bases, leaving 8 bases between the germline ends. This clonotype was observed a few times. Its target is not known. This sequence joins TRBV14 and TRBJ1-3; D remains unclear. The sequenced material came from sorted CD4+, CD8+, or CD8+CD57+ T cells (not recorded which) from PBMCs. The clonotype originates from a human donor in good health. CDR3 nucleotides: TGTGCCAGCAGCGCCCTCGGTGGAAACACCATATATTTT. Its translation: CASSALGGNTIYF.